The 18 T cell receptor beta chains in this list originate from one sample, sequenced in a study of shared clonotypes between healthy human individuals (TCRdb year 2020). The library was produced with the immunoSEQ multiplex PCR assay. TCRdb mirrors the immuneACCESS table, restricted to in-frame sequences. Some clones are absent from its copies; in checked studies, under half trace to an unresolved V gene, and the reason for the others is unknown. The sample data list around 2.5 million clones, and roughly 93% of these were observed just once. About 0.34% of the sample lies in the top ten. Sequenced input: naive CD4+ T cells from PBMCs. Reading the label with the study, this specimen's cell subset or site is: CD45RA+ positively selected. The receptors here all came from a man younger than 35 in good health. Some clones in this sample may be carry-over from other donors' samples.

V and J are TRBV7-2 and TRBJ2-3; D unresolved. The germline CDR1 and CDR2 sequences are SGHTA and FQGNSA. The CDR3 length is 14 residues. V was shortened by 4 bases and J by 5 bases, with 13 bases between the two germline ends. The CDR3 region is CASSSLGLLDTQYF. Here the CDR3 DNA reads TGTGCCAGCAGCTCCCTAGGATTGCTAGATACGCAGTATTTT. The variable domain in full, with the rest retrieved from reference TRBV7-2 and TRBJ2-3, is GAGVSQSPSNKVTEKGKDVELRCDPISGHTALYWYRQSLGQGLEFLIYFQGNSAPDKSGLPSDRFSAERTGGSVSTLTIQRTQQEDSAVYLCASSSLGLLDTQYFGPGTRLTVL.

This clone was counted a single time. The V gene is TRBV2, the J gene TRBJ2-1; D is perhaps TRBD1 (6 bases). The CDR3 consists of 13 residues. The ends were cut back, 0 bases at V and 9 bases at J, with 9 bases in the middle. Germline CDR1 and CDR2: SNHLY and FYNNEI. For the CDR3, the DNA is TGTGCCAGCAGTGAAGCACAGGGCAGTGAGCAGTTCTTC. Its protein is CASSEAQGSEQFF.

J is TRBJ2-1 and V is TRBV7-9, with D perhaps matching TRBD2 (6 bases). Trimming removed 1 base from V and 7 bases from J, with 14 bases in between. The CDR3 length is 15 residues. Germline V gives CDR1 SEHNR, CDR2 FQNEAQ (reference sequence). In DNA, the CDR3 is TGTGCCAGCAGCTTAGAGGGAGGTCGGAGAAATGAGCAGTTCTTC. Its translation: CASSLEGGRRNEQFF.

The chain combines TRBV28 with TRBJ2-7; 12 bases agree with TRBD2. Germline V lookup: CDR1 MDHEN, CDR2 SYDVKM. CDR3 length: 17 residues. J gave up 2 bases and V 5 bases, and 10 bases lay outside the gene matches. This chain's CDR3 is CASSIRPSGRAAYEQYF. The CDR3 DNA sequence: TGTGCCAGCAGTATTCGCCCTAGCGGGAGGGCAGCCTACGAGCAGTACTTC.

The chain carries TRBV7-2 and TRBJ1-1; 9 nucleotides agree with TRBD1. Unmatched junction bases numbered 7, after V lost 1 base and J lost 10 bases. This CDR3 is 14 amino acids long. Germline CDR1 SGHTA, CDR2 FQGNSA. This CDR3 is CASSLEPGQGRAFF. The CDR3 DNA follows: TGTGCCAGCAGCTTAGAACCGGGACAGGGAAGAGCTTTCTTT.

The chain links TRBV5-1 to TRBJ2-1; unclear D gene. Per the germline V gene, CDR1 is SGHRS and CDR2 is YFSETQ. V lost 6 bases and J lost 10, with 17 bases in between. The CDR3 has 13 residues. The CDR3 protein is CASTIPTSQEQFF. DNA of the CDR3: TGCGCCAGCACCATCCCGACATCGCAGGAGCAGTTCTTC.

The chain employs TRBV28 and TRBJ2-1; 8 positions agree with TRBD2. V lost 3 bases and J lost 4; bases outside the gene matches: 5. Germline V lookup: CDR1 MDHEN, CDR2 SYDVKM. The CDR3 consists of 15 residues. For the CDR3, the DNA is TGTGCCAGCAGTTTGCCTAGCGGGTTATACAATGAGCAGTTCTTC. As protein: CASSLPSGLYNEQFF.

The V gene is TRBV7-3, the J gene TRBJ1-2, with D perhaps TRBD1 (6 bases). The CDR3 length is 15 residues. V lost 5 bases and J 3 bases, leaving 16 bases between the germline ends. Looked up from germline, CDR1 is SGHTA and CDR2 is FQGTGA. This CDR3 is CASSKNRGADYGYTF. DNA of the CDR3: TGTGCCAGCAGCAAGAATAGGGGGGCCGACTATGGCTACACCTTC.

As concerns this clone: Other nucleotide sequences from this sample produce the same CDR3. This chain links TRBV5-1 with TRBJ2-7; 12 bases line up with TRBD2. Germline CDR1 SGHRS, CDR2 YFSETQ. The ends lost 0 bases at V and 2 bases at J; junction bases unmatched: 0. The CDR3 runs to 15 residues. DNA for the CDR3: TGCGCCAGCAGCTTGGGACTAGCGGGAGCCTACGAGCAGTACTTC. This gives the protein CASSLGLAGAYEQYF.

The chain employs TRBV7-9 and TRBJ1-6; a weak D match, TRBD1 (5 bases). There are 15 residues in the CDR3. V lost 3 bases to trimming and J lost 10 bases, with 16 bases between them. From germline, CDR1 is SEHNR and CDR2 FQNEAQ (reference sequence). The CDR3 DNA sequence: TGTGCCAGCAGCTTGGTAGGGCAGGGAAGGTCACCCCTCCACTTT. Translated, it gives CASSLVGQGRSPLHF.

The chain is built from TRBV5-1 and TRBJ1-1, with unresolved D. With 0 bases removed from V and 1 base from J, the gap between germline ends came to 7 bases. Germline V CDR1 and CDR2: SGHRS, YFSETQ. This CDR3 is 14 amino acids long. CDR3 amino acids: CASSLALTNTEAFF. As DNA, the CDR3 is TGCGCCAGCAGCTTGGCCTTAACGAACACTGAAGCTTTCTTT. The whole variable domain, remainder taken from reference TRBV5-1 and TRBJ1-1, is KAGVTQTPRYLIKTRGQQVTLSCSPISGHRSVSWYQQTPGQGLQFLFEYFSETQRNKGNFPGRFSGRQFSNSRSEMNVSTLELGDSALYLCASSLALTNTEAFFGQGTRLTVV.

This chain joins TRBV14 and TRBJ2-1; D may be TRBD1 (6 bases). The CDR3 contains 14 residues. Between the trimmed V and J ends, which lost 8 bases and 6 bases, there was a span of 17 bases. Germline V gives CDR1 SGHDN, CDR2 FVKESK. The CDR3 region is CASGRTVFGNEQFF. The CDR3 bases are TGTGCCAGCGGACGGACAGTTTTTGGCAATGAGCAGTTCTTC.

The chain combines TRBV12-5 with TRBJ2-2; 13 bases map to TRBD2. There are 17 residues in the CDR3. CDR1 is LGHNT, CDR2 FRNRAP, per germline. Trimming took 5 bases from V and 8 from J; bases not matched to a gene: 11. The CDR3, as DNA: TGTGCTAGTGGTCCGGACTCGACTAGCGGGAGGTTGGGGGAGCTGTTTTTT. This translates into CASGPDSTSGRLGELFF.

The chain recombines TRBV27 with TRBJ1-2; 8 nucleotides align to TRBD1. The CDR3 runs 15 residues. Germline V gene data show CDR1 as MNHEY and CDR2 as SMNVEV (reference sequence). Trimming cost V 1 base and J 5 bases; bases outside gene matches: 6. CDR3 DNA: TGTGCCAGCAGTTTATACGGACAGGGCACTTATGGCTACACCTTC. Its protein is CASSLYGQGTYGYTF.

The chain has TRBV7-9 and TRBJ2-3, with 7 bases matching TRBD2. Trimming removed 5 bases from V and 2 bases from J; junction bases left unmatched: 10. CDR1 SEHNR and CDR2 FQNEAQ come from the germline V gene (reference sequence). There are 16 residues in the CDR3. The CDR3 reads CASSTSPSGYTDTQYF. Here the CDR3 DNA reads TGTGCCAGCAGCACCAGCCCTAGCGGCTACACAGATACGCAGTATTTT.

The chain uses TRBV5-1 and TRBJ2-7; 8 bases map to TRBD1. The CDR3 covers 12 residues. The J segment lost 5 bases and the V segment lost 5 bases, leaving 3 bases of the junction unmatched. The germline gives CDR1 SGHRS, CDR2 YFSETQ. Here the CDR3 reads CASRDRVNEQYF. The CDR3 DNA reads TGCGCCAGCAGGGACAGGGTAAACGAGCAGTACTTC.

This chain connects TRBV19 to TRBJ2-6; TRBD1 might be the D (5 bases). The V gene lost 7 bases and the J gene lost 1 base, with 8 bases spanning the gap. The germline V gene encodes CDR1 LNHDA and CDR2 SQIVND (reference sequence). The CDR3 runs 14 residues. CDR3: CASKGVSGANVLTF. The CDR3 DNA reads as TGTGCCAGTAAAGGGGTTTCTGGGGCCAACGTCCTGACTTTC.

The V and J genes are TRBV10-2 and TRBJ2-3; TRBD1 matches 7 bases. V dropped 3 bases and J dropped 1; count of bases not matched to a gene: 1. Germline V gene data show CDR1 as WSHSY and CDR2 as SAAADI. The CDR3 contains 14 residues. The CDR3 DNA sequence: TGCGCCAGCAGTGAAGGACAGGGCACAGATACGCAGTATTTT. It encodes CASSEGQGTDTQYF.